The next 19 T cell receptor beta chains were all read from a single sample in a study of control samples from healthy donors and cancer patients. Assay: immunoSEQ multiplex PCR; the TCRdb copy retains only in-frame clones and omits some. The sample carries 150,000 or so clones, around 88% recorded once. What was sequenced was blood. The receptors shown here come from a man aged 18 to 29 in good health.

In this sample, this clone turned up once. The rearrangement links TRBV27 to TRBJ1-4; 8 bases map to TRBD1. The CDR3 has 16 amino acids. Germline V gene data show CDR1 as MNHEY and CDR2 as SMNVEV (reference sequence). V was pared by 5 bases and J by 2 bases, with 7 bases of the junction left unmatched. CDR3 residues: CASSANDRGTNEKLFF. The CDR3 DNA sequence: TGTGCCAGCAGTGCGAACGACAGGGGCACTAATGAAAAACTGTTTTTT.

As regards this clone: This specimen includes other DNA sequences encoding the same CDR3. The chain couples TRBV6-1 to TRBJ1-6, with a possible D match to TRBD1 (5 bases). V lost 3 bases and J 10 bases, leaving 10 bases between the germline ends. Germline V gene data show CDR1 as MNHNS and CDR2 as SASEGT. This CDR3 comprises 13 residues. The CDR3 spells CASSDRGDSPLHF. In nucleotides, the CDR3 is TGTGCCAGCAGTGATAGGGGCGACTCACCCCTCCACTTT.

The chain joins TRBV5-1 to TRBJ2-6; no clear D gene. Germline V gene lookup returns CDR1 SGHRS and CDR2 YFSETQ. The V end was cut by 2 bases, the J end by 2 bases, with 11 bases between. There are 16 residues in the CDR3. The CDR3 sequence is CASSLTPEAGANVLTF. CDR3 DNA: TGCGCCAGCAGCTTAACACCCGAGGCTGGGGCCAACGTCCTGACTTTC.

This clone came up once. The chain joins TRBV3-1 (or the pseudogene TRBV3-2) to TRBJ2-5; 7 bases are shared with TRBD1. CDR3 size: 15 residues. The V gene end was trimmed by 2 bases and the J gene end by 2 bases; junction bases not matched to a gene: 5. Germline CDR1 LGHDT, CDR2 YNNKEL (reference sequence). Here the CDR3 reads CASSQIRQGQETQYF. CDR3 DNA: TGTGCCAGCAGCCAAATCCGACAGGGTCAAGAGACCCAGTACTTC.

This clone was detected only once. This CDR3 is also generated by other DNA sequences in the sample. The chain uses TRBV9 and TRBJ1-3, with D uncertain. V lost 0 bases to trimming and J lost 2 bases, with 3 bases between them. This CDR3 is built from 13 residues. Germline V gene sequence: CDR1 SGDLS, CDR2 YYNGEE. The CDR3 loop is CASSVGPGNTIYF. The CDR3 DNA follows: TGTGCCAGCAGCGTAGGGCCTGGAAACACCATATATTTT.

This clone has a single count. J is TRBJ2-7 and V is TRBV2; TRBD1 matches at 9 bases. Germline values: CDR1 SNHLY, CDR2 FYNNEI. The CDR3 contains 15 residues. J gave up 5 bases and V 6 bases, and 11 bases lay outside the gene matches. The CDR3 nucleotides read TGTGCCAGCAGGACCCCCGGGACAGGGAGCCACGAGCAGTACTTC. Its protein is CASRTPGTGSHEQYF. The whole variable domain, filled in from reference TRBV2 and TRBJ2-7, reads EPEVTQTPSHQVTQMGQEVILRCVPISNHLYFYWYRQILGQKVEFLVSFYNNEISEKSEIFDDQFSVERPDGSNFTLKIRSTKLEDSAMYFCASRTPGTGSHEQYFGPGTRLTVT.

The count of this clone is one. The rearrangement uses TRBV3-1 (or the pseudogene TRBV3-2) and TRBJ2-3, with 7 bases lining up with TRBD2. The V and J ends lost 2 bases and 5 bases, in that order; junction bases with no gene match: 7. The CDR3 runs 15 residues. In germline, CDR1 is LGHDT, CDR2 YNNKEL (reference sequence). CDR3 sequence (DNA): TGTGCCAGCAGCCAATTAAGCGGGGCTGGAGATACGCAGTATTTT. Translation: CASSQLSGAGDTQYF.

This clone was detected once. The gene calls are TRBV6-5 and TRBJ2-1; tentative D call: TRBD2 (5 bases). The V end lost 9 bases, the J end lost 6 bases, and 12 bases lay between the germline ends. This CDR3 has 12 residues. Germline V gene data show CDR1 as MNHEY and CDR2 as SVGAGI. CDR3 sequence (DNA): TGTGCCAGTCAGAGGGCCTCCAATGAGCAGTTCTTC. Translated, it gives CASQRASNEQFF.

V gene TRBV2 combines with J gene TRBJ2-7; 7 bases are a match to TRBD1. The CDR3 is made up of 18 amino acids. Germline trimming cut 3 bases from V and 0 bases from J; bases unmatched to any gene: 14. Germline loops: CDR1 SNHLY, CDR2 FYNNEI. The CDR3 DNA reads as TGTGCCAGCAGTGATGGGACAGACTTTGGGTTAAGCTCCTACGAGCAGTACTTC. It is translated as CASSDGTDFGLSSYEQYF.

This chain joins TRBV7-9 and TRBJ2-7; D is uncertain. The CDR3 sequence is 14 residues long. From germline, CDR1 is SEHNR and CDR2 FQNEAQ (reference sequence). Trimming took off 1 base at V and 2 bases at J, with 9 bases between the two ends. Written as DNA, the CDR3 is TGTGCCAGCAGCTTAGGGTCAGTAGCCTACGAGCAGTACTTC. Its translation is CASSLGSVAYEQYF.

The chain uses TRBV2 and TRBJ1-5, with D possibly being TRBD1 (5 bases). Between the trimmed V and J ends, which lost 3 bases and 1 base, there was a span of 7 bases. The length of the CDR3 is 14 residues. Germline values: CDR1 SNHLY, CDR2 FYNNEI. CDR3 sequence (DNA): TGTGCCAGCAGTGAGGGGCGCAGCAATCAGCCCCAGCATTTT. This encodes CASSEGRSNQPQHF.

In its sample, this clone was seen once. V usage is TRBV5-1 and J usage is TRBJ1-1, with D tentatively TRBD1 (5 bases). The CDR3 covers 17 residues. The germline gives CDR1 SGHRS, CDR2 YFSETQ. The ends were cut back, 5 bases at V and 0 bases at J, with 20 bases in the middle. This CDR3 reads CASRSLDWGIMNTEAFF. The CDR3, as DNA: TGCGCCAGCAGGTCCCTGGACTGGGGGATTATGAACACTGAAGCTTTCTTT.

The rearrangement links TRBV27 to TRBJ2-3; D could derive from TRBD1 or TRBD2 (5 bases each). Trimming removed 4 bases from V and 3 bases from J, with 14 bases in between. Germline V lookup: CDR1 MNHEY, CDR2 SMNVEV (reference sequence). CDR3 size: 15 residues. DNA of the CDR3: TGTGCCAGCAGTTACCCCGGGACCACAACAGATACGCAGTATTTT. This encodes CASSYPGTTTDTQYF.

The chain links TRBV7-8 to TRBJ2-4; D is unclear. The V end was cut by 3 bases, the J end by 6 bases, with 15 bases between. CDR1 and CDR2 (germline): SGHVS, FQNEAQ. The CDR3 loop spans 15 amino acids. In nucleotides, the CDR3 is TGTGCCAGCAGCTTCACCGGCCCCCTTGGAAACATTCAGTACTTC. Protein product: CASSFTGPLGNIQYF.

This clone has only one observation. The V call is TRBV2, the J call TRBJ2-5; possibly TRBD2 for D (6 bases). V was clipped by 4 bases and J by 2 bases, with 14 bases between them. Germline assignment: CDR1 SNHLY and CDR2 FYNNEI. The CDR3 totals 15 residues. The CDR3: CASSAAGTRQETQYF. The CDR3 DNA reads as TGTGCCAGCAGTGCGGCCGGGACTCGGCAAGAGACCCAGTACTTC.

This sequence joins TRBV5-4 and TRBJ2-7, with TRBD2 identical over 9 bases. CDR3 size: 15 residues. The germline V gene encodes CDR1 SGHNT and CDR2 YYREEE (reference sequence). V dropped 0 bases and J dropped 3; count of bases not matched to a gene: 4. CDR3 in amino acids: CASSLEAGGLYEQYF. CDR3 coding DNA: TGTGCCAGCAGCTTGGAGGCGGGGGGGCTCTACGAGCAGTACTTC.

The V call is TRBV28, the J call TRBJ2-7; tentatively, D is TRBD2 (5 bases). Between the trimmed V and J ends, which lost 9 bases and 3 bases, there was a span of 15 bases. The CDR3 spans 13 residues. In germline, CDR1 is MDHEN, CDR2 SYDVKM. CDR3 sequence reads: CARSPREFYEQYF. CDR3 coding DNA: TGTGCCAGATCTCCGAGGGAGTTCTACGAGCAGTACTTC. The whole variable domain, filled in from reference TRBV28 and TRBJ2-7, reads DVKVTQSSRYLVKRTGEKVFLECVQDMDHENMFWYRQDPGLGLRLIYFSYDVKMKEKGDIPEGYSVSREKKERFSLILESASTNQTSMYLCARSPREFYEQYFGPGTRLTVT.

The chain uses TRBV7-2 and TRBJ1-3; 8 bases map to TRBD1. There are 17 residues in the CDR3. With V trimmed by 5 bases and J by 2 bases, 11 bases remained unmatched. CDR1 and CDR2 (germline): SGHTA, FQGNSA. The CDR3 DNA follows: TGTGCCAGCAGCATACAGGGGGGCCTTCTGACTGGAAACACCATATATTTT. The encoded protein is CASSIQGGLLTGNTIYF. Full variable domain (outside the CDR3, taken from reference TRBV7-2 and TRBJ1-3): GAGVSQSPSNKVTEKGKDVELRCDPISGHTALYWYRQSLGQGLEFLIYFQGNSAPDKSGLPSDRFSAERTGGSVSTLTIQRTQQEDSAVYLCASSIQGGLLTGNTIYFGEGSWLTVV.

This chain links TRBV5-1 with TRBJ2-5, with a tentative D call TRBD1 (6 bases). The germline V gene encodes CDR1 SGHRS and CDR2 YFSETQ. Trimming took 4 bases from V and 1 from J, leaving 14 bases between them. This CDR3 is built from 15 residues. CDR3 in amino acids: CASSPGQSRQETQYF. DNA of the CDR3: TGCGCCAGCAGCCCTGGACAGAGCCGCCAAGAGACCCAGTACTTC.